A selection of T cell receptor beta chains follows, all from one sample in a study of blood T cell repertoires in COVID-19. The table came from immunoSEQ multiplex PCR; TCRdb's copy has only in-frame clones and leaves some out. Of around 160,000 clones in the sample, approximately 88% were seen once. Sequenced input: PBMCs or T cells enriched from blood (not recorded which). These TCRs come from a woman aged 55-69 years who had recovered from COVID-19. Each CDR3 is given with its conserved first and last residue. Fields, in order: V gene, J gene, CDR3 protein.

V: TRBV27
J: TRBJ2-2
CDR3: CASPTGTGELFF

V: TRBV9
J: TRBJ1-3
CDR3: CASGGASRGNTIYF

V: TRBV6-5
J: TRBJ1-5
CDR3: CASSYRTGGQPQHF

V: TRBV18
J: TRBJ2-7
CDR3: CASSPSGDSRYEQYF

V: TRBV10-3
J: TRBJ1-4
CDR3: CATKTGGEKLFF

V: TRBV4-1
J: TRBJ1-4
CDR3: CASSPGQLLEKLFF

V: TRBV28
J: TRBJ2-3
CDR3: CASSLAGPWDTQYF

V: TRBV12-3/TRBV12-4
J: TRBJ2-2
CDR3: CASSGTGELFF

V: TRBV28
J: TRBJ2-3
CDR3: CASRDRGTDTQYF

V: TRBV6-5
J: TRBJ1-6
CDR3: CASTTGGGNSPLHF

V: TRBV3-1/TRBV3-2
J: TRBJ1-2
CDR3: CASSHTGGDGYTF

V: TRBV30
J: TRBJ1-1
CDR3: CAWSPDRGNEAFF

V: TRBV9
J: TRBJ1-4
CDR3: CASSLATGAGGEKLFF

V: TRBV25-1
J: TRBJ2-1
CDR3: CASRGLAGAGNEQFF

V: TRBV5-1
J: TRBJ1-1
CDR3: CASSSNRGQAFF

V: TRBV5-6
J: TRBJ1-2
CDR3: CASSLGPAGAITNYGYTF

V: TRBV10-1
J: TRBJ2-7
CDR3: CASSRGQAYEQYF

V: TRBV10-2
J: TRBJ2-5
CDR3: CASALQGAVEETQYF

V: TRBV19
J: TRBJ2-1
CDR3: CASRTSGTVFRYNEQFF

V: TRBV18
J: TRBJ2-5
CDR3: CASSPPSRGFETQYF

V: TRBV19
J: TRBJ1-2
CDR3: CASRPQGQGYGYTF

V: TRBV9
J: TRBJ1-5
CDR3: CASSVDLDQPQHF

V: TRBV30
J: TRBJ1-3
CDR3: CAWSRTNTIYF

V: TRBV6-5
J: TRBJ2-2
CDR3: CASSINRGHTGELFF

V: TRBV18
J: TRBJ1-3
CDR3: CASSPLRGTAVSGNTIYF

V: TRBV7-3
J: TRBJ1-1
CDR3: CASSASGVGNTEAFF

V: TRBV5-1
J: TRBJ2-3
CDR3: CASSFQGLGTDTQYF

V: TRBV28
J: TRBJ1-4
CDR3: CASSTQGDNEKLFF

V: TRBV30
J: TRBJ2-1
CDR3: CAWRVGTGWNEQFF

V: TRBV2
J: TRBJ1-5
CDR3: CASKGQGGQPQHF

V: TRBV27
J: TRBJ1-5
CDR3: CASSFGAGQQPQHF

V: TRBV10-3
J: TRBJ2-2
CDR3: CAISDSLATNTGELFF

V: TRBV30
J: TRBJ2-2
CDR3: CAWSVLPLPLNTGELFF

V: TRBV6-5
J: TRBJ2-3
CDR3: CAIWTGLGTDTQYF

V: TRBV7-6
J: TRBJ2-3
CDR3: CASSSWTTSTDTQYF

V: TRBV5-1
J: TRBJ2-7
CDR3: CASAGSPSYEQYF

V: TRBV28
J: TRBJ1-4
CDR3: CASSPGQGREKLFF

V: TRBV12-3/TRBV12-4
J: TRBJ2-5
CDR3: CASGLSPETQYF

V: TRBV27
J: TRBJ1-2
CDR3: CASSFRDRGGYTF

V: TRBV19
J: TRBJ2-1
CDR3: CASSYRGSPRQFF